This record concerns one T cell receptor (beta chain) sequence. Its antigen is unknown. These data originate in a study of T cell responses to AZD1222 COVID-19 vaccine. Trimming at V came to 1 base and at J to 12 bases, leaving 4 bases not matched to a gene. The CDR3 sequence is 13 residues long. Germline-derived CDR1 and CDR2 are PRHDT and FYEKMQ (reference sequence). Repertoires were generated with immunoSEQ multiplex PCR, while TCRdb's copy carries only in-frame clones and drops some. The sample holds 100,000 or so clones; around 94% are singletons and the top ten take 2.2%. Points from the study as a whole: Spike was spanned by vaccine-associated CD4 TCRs, which were dominant at 160-218 and 743-854. The study sampled repertoires only after the peak T cell response.

The chain couples TRBV13 to TRBJ2-1, with 9 bases identical to TRBD2. The source of this sequence is an adult in good health. Here the sequenced sample was peripheral blood, taken on day 0 of AZD1222 vaccination. The CDR3 coding sequence is TGTGCCAGCAGCTTAGTTGCTAGCGGGGTGCAGTTCTTC. It is translated as CASSLVASGVQFF.